This T cell receptor beta chain was captured by sequencing in a study of CXCR3-negative and CXCR3-positive naive CD8 T cells (dated by TCRdb to between 2018 and 2021). Background on the whole study: In total, roughly 140 million TRB reads were obtained, which works out to roughly 1.5 +/- 0.3 million reads per library. For the TRBV-TRBJ cluster analysis, the naive subsets came from 5 donors, while the memory cells came from 3 donors. Data from about 12 donors, pooled across two independent experiments, went into the diversity and physicochemical repertoire analyses. Broad study findings and their caveats: TRB CDR3s from CXCR3-positive naive cells showed higher hydrophobicity (lower Kidera factor 4), lower energy, and higher strength and volume indices than CXCR3-negative naive cells. TRBV-TRBJ usage was similar between naive CXCR3-negative and CXCR3-positive cells from the same donor, while memory cells showed distinct patterns. Freshly isolated PBMCs were used for most assays because CXCR3 expression partially decreased after cryopreservation. Repertoire diversity was comparably high in both naive subsets but much lower in memory CD8+ T cells. Because surface CD5, which has been linked to self-reactivity in mice, was comparable between naive subsets, TCR interaction strength was also inferred from TRB CDR3 physicochemical properties.

Instrument on record: NextSeq 550. The Human TCR Profiling Kit (MiLaboratory) was used to make UMI-labeled 5' RACE TRB cDNA libraries. The full amount of extracted RNA was used for cDNA synthesis, and the full amount of resulting cDNA was used for PCR amplification. Libraries were prepared in parallel with an identical number of PCR cycles. The original pipeline was this. With a minimum of two reads required per UMI, MIGEC and MiXCR pulled out about 49,000 +/- 11,000 unique UMI-labeled TRB cDNA molecules from each library. On average, each library contained roughly 40,000 +/- 10,000 functional in-frame TRB CDR3 nucleotide clonotypes without stop codons. Diversity metrics, including normalized Shannon-Wiener and Chao1, were computed in VDJtools after downsampling to 5000 UMI-labeled TRB molecules per sample. For the central five CDR3 residues, VDJtools calculated physicochemical properties weighted by clonotype size, namely interaction energy, strength, volume and Kidera factor 4. After the reads were reprocessed by TCRdb, one entry was made per CDR3 protein sequence, with no DNA. TCRdb, not the original authors, processed these V and J calls. The sample's own table lists 50,000 or so distinct CDR3 sequences. 0.56% of the sample is held by the ten biggest clonotypes.

Spanning cysteine to phenylalanine, the CDR3 consists of 12 amino acids. The DNA sequence is not available. CDR1 and CDR2, looked up from the germline V gene, are SGHRS and YFSETQ. For every CD8+ T cell subset, 300,000 cells were flow-sorted straight into RLT lysis buffer, and each subset was sorted in triplicate. To exclude memory contaminants, naive CD8+ T cells were stringently defined as CD45RO-CCR7+CD27+CD95-. Standard density gradient centrifugation was used to isolate peripheral blood mononuclear cells from buffy coats. Naive CXCR3-negative and CXCR3-positive CD8+ T cells were flow-sorted using a FACSAria III. An RNeasy Mini Kit was used to extract total RNA from the sorted cells. With respect to this clonotype: Its antigen is still unknown.

This receptor was obtained from a human donor in good health. Some clones in this sample may be carry-over from other donors' samples. Sequenced input: naive CXCR3+ CD8+ T cells from blood. The cell subset or site label here, explained by the study, means: CD45RO-CCR7+CD27+CD95- naive CD8+ T cells expressing CXCR3 (TNR3+). The chain links TRBV5-1 with TRBJ2-7. The CDR3 region has the sequence CASSFEGTEQYF.